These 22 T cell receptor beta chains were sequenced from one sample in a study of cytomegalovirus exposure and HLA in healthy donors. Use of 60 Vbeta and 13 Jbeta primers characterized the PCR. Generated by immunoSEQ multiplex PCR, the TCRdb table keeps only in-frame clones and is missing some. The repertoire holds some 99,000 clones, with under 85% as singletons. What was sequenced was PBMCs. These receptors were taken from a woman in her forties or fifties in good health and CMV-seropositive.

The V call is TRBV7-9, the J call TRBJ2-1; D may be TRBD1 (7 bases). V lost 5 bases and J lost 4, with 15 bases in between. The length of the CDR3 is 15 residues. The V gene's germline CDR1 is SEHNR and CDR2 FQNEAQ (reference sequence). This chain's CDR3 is CASSVDREVYNEQFF. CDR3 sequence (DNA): TGTGCCAGCAGCGTCGACAGGGAGGTGTACAATGAGCAGTTCTTC.

The DNA of the CDR3 is TGTGCCAGCTCACCGATCTGGGACAGCCAAATGAACACTGAAGCTTTCTTT. Protein sequence: CASSPIWDSQMNTEAFF. This chain links TRBV18 with TRBJ1-1; 7 nucleotides agree with TRBD1. V gave up 3 bases and J gave up 0 bases; unmatched junction bases: 10. The CDR3 extends over 17 amino acids. From germline, CDR1 is KGHSH and CDR2 LQKENI.

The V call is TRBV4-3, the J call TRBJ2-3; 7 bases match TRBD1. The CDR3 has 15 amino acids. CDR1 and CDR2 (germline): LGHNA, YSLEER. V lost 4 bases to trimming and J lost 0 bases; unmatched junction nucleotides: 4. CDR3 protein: CASSRGQASTDTQYF. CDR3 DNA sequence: TGCGCCAGCAGCCGAGGACAGGCTAGCACAGATACGCAGTATTTT.

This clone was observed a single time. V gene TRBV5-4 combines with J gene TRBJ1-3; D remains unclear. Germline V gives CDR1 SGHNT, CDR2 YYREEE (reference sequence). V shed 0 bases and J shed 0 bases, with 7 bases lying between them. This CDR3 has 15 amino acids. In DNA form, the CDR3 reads TGTGCCAGCAGCTTGGACGGTCCCTCTGGAAACACCATATATTTT. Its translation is CASSLDGPSGNTIYF.

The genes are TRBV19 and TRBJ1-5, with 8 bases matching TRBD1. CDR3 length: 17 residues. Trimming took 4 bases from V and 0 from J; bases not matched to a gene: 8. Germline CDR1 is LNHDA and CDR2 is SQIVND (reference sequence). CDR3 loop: CASSTGTGGNSNQPQHF. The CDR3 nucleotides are TGTGCCAGTAGTACCGGGACAGGAGGGAATAGCAATCAGCCCCAGCATTTT.

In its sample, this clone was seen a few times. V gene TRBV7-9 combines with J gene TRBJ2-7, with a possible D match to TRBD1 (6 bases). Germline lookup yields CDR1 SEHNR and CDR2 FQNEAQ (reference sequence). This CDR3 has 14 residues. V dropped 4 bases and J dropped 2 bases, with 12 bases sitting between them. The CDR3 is CASSSRTATYEQYF. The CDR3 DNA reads TGTGCCAGCAGCTCTCGGACAGCTACCTACGAGCAGTACTTC.

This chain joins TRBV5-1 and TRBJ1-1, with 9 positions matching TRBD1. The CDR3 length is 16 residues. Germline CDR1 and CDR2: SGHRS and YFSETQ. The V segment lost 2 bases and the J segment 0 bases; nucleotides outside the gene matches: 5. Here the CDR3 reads CASSFKGQGMNTEAFF. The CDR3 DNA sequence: TGCGCCAGCAGCTTTAAAGGACAGGGGATGAACACTGAAGCTTTCTTT.

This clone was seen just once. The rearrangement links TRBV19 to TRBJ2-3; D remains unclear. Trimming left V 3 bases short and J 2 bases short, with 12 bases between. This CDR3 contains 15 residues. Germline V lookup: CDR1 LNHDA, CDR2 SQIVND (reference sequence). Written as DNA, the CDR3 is TGTGCCAGTAGTATTCCATCGGGTTACACAGATACGCAGTATTTT. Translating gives CASSIPSGYTDTQYF.

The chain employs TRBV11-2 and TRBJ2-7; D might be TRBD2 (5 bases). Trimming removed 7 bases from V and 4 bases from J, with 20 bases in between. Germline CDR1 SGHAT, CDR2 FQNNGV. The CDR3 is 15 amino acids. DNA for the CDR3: TGTGCCAGCACCCCCCCGGGGTCGTATAGATACGAGCAGTACTTC. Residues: CASTPPGSYRYEQYF.

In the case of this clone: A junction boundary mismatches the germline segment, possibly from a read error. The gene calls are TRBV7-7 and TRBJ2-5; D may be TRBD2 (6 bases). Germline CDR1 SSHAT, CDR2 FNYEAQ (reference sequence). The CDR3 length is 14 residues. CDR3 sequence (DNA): TGTGCTAGCAGCGTCTCTAGCGCTCAAGAGACCCAGTACTTC. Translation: CASSVSSAQETQYF.

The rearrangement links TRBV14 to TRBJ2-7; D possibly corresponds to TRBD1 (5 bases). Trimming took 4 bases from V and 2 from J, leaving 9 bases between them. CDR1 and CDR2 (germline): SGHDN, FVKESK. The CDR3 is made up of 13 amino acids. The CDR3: CASSPLGPYEQYF. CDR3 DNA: TGTGCCAGCAGCCCGCTGGGGCCCTACGAGCAGTACTTC.

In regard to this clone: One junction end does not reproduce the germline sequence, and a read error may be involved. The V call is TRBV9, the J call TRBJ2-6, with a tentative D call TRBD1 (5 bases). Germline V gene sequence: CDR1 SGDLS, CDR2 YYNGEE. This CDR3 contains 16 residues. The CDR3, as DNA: TGTGCCAGCAGCCCGTCCGGGTTCTCTGGGGCCAACGGCCTGACTTTC. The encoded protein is CASSPSGFSGANGLTF.

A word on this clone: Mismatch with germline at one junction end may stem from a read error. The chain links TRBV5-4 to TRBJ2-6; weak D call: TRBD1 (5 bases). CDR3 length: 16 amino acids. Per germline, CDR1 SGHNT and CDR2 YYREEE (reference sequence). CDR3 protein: CASSLGRMPGANGLTF. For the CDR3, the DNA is TGTGCCAGCAGCTTGGGTAGGATGCCTGGGGCCAACGGCCTGACTTTC.

CDR3: CASGQGGSGNTIYF. The CDR3 DNA follows: TGTGCCAGCGGTCAGGGGGGTTCTGGAAACACCATATATTTT. The chain has TRBV25-1 and TRBJ1-3; 7 positions match TRBD1. Germline-derived CDR1 and CDR2 are MGHDK and SYGVNS. The CDR3 is made up of 14 amino acids. The J segment lost 1 base and the V segment lost 8 bases, leaving 5 bases of the junction unmatched.

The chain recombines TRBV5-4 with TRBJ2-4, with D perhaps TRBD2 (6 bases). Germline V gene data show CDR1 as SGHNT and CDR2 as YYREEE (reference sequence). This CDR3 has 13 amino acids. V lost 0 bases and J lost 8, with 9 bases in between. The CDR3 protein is CASSLGLGDIQYF. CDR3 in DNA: TGTGCCAGCAGCTTGGGACTAGGTGACATTCAGTACTTC.

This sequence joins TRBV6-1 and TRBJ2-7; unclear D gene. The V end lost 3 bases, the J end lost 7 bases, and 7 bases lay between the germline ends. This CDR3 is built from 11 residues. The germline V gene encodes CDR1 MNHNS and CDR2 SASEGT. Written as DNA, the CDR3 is TGTGCCAGCAGTGATTGGCAAGAGCAGTACTTC. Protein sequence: CASSDWQEQYF.

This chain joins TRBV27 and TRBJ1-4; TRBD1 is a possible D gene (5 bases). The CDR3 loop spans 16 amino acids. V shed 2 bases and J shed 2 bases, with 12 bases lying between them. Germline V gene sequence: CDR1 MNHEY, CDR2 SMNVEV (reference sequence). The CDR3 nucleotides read TGTGCCAGCAGTTTAGGGGGGGGGACTACTAATGAAAAACTGTTTTTT. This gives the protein CASSLGGGTTNEKLFF. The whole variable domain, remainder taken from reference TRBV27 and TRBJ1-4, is EAQVTQNPRYLITVTGKKLTVTCSQNMNHEYMSWYRQDPGLGLRQIYYSMNVEVTDKGDVPEGYKVSRKEKRNFPLILESPSPNQTSLYFCASSLGGGTTNEKLFFGSGTQLSVL.

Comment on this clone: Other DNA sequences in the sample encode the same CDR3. The CDR3 here is CASSGLDSTEAFF. The DNA of the CDR3 is TGTGCCAGCAGTGGGCTGGACAGCACTGAAGCTTTCTTT. The chain employs TRBV6-1 and TRBJ1-1, with D perhaps matching TRBD1 (6 bases). The V and J ends lost 4 bases and 4 bases respectively, with 10 bases between them. The CDR3 sequence is 13 residues long. Germline V CDR1 and CDR2: MNHNS, SASEGT.

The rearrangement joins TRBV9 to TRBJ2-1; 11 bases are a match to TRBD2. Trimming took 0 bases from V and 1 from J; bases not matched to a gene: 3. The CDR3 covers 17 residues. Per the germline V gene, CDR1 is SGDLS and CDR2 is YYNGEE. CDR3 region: CASSVGLAGGSYNEQFF. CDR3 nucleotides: TGTGCCAGCAGCGTAGGGCTAGCGGGGGGTTCCTACAATGAGCAGTTCTTC. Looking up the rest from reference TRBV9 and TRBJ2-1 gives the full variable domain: DSGVTQTPKHLITATGQRVTLRCSPRSGDLSVYWYQQSLDQGLQFLIQYYNGEERAKGNILERFSAQQFPDLHSELNLSSLELGDSALYFCASSVGLAGGSYNEQFFGPGTRLTVL.

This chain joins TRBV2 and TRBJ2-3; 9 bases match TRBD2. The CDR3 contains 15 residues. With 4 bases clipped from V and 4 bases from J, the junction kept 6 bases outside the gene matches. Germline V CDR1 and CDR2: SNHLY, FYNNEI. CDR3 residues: CASSVWREGSDTQYF. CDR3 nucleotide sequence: TGTGCCAGCAGTGTGTGGCGGGAGGGCTCAGATACGCAGTATTTT. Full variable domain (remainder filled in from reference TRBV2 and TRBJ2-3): EPEVTQTPSHQVTQMGQEVILRCVPISNHLYFYWYRQILGQKVEFLVSFYNNEISEKSEIFDDQFSVERPDGSNFTLKIRSTKLEDSAMYFCASSVWREGSDTQYFGPGTRLTVL.

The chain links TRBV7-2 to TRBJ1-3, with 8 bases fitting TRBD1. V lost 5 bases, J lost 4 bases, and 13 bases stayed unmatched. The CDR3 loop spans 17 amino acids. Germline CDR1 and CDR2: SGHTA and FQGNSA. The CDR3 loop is CASSLSMYRGVGNTIYF. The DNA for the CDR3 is TGTGCCAGCAGCCTTAGCATGTACAGGGGGGTAGGAAACACCATATATTTT. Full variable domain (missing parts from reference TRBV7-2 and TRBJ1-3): GAGVSQSPSNKVTEKGKDVELRCDPISGHTALYWYRQSLGQGLEFLIYFQGNSAPDKSGLPSDRFSAERTGGSVSTLTIQRTQQEDSAVYLCASSLSMYRGVGNTIYFGEGSWLTVV.

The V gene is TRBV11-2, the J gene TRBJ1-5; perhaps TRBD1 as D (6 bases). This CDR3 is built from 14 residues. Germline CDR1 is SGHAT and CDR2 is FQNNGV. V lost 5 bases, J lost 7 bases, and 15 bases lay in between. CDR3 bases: TGTGCCAGCAGCCCAGGACAGAAGGACCAGCCCCAGCATTTT. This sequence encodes CASSPGQKDQPQHF.